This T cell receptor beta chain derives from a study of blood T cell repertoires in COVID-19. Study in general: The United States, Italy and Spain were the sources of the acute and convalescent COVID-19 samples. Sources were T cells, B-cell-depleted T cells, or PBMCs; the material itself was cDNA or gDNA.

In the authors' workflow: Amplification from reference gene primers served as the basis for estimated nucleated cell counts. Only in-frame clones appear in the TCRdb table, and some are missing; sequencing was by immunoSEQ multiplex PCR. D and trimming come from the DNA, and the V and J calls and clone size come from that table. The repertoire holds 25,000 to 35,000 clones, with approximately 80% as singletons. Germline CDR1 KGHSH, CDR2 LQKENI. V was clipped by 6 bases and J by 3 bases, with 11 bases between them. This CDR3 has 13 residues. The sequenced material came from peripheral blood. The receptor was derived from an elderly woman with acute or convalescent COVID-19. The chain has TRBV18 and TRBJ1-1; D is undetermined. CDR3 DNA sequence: TGTGCCAGCTCGTTCGGAGGGTACACTGAAGCTTTCTTT. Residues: CASSFGGYTEAFF.